Shown below are 10 T cell receptor beta chains from a single sample sequenced in a study of T-cell reconstitution after alpha-beta-depleted transplantation in children. Unique molecular identifiers were incorporated into the prepared TCRbeta library. One entry per CDR3 protein results from TCRdb running MiXCR on the PCR reads. The repertoire has around 250,000 distinct CDR3 sequences, about 23% of them found once; the top ten carry around 2.5%. Sequenced material: PBMCs, taken before TCRalphabeta/CD19-depleted stem cell transplant. The receptors shown here come from a girl aged 2 to 9 with Fanconi anemia, due to receive a stem cell transplant.

Worth noting for this clonotype: The CDR3 carries no conserved terminal phenylalanine or tryptophan, so it likely arises from a read error. The J gene is TRBJ1-2, the V gene TRBV12-3 or TRBV12-4, with a weak D call TRBD1 (6 bases). CDR3 length: 13 residues. Between the trimmed V and J ends, which lost 2 bases and 8 bases, there was a span of 12 bases. CDR3 nucleotides: TGTGCCAGCAGTTTATTCGGGGGGCGGGGCTACACCATC. Protein: CASSLFGGRGYTI.

This clonotype was picked up many times. The V gene is TRBV12-3 or TRBV12-4, the J gene TRBJ2-2, with 13 nucleotides matching TRBD2. This CDR3 has 19 residues. Unmatched junction bases numbered 14, after V lost 4 bases and J lost 6 bases. The CDR3 nucleotides read TGTGCCAGCAGTTCAAGGACGGGACTAGCGGGGTCATGGGCCGGGGAGCTGTTTTTT. This encodes CASSSRTGLAGSWAGELFF.

The chain combines TRBV5-1 with TRBJ2-7, with D possibly TRBD1 on 6 matching bases. This CDR3 is 15 amino acids long. Per the germline V gene, CDR1 is SGHRS and CDR2 is YFSETQ. The V end lost 4 bases, the J end lost 2 bases, and 16 bases lay between the germline ends. As DNA, the CDR3 is TGCGCCAGCAGCCCACAGGGCTTTGGGGCCTACGAGCAGTACTTC. Encoded protein: CASSPQGFGAYEQYF.

This clonotype was detected ten times or more. The J gene is TRBJ2-7, the V gene TRBV4-1; TRBD2 aligns across 11 bases. Germline V gene sequence: CDR1 MGHRA, CDR2 YSYEKL. The CDR3 runs to 19 residues. The trim removed 2 bases at V and 0 bases at J, leaving 12 bases unmatched. The CDR3 protein is CASSQFVTSGISFSYEQYF. The CDR3 DNA follows: TGCGCCAGCAGCCAATTCGTGACTAGCGGGATCTCCTTCTCCTACGAGCAGTACTTC.

This clonotype was picked up many times. The chain recombines TRBV29-1 with TRBJ2-3, with D perhaps matching TRBD1 (5 bases). CDR3 length: 16 residues. Trimming shortened V by 1 base and J by 3 bases, and 17 bases separated the two germline ends. Germline CDR1 is SQVTM and CDR2 is ANQGSEA. The CDR3 region is CSVEVLGEVGTDTQYF. CDR3 in DNA: TGCAGCGTTGAAGTTCTAGGGGAAGTAGGAACAGATACGCAGTATTTT.

With regard to this clonotype: This may be a read error: a much more frequent sequence differs by one nucleotide. The V gene is TRBV10-3, the J gene TRBJ2-3; no reliable D call. This CDR3 is 11 amino acids long. Trimming stripped 8 bases from V and 2 bases from J, with 5 bases between. The germline CDR1 and CDR2 sequences are ENHRY and SYGVKD. The CDR3 here is CAIGATDTQYF. The CDR3 region has the DNA TGTGCCATCGGCGCCACAGATACGCAGTATTTT.

This clonotype was found many times. The chain uses TRBV29-1 and TRBJ2-1; perhaps D is TRBD1 or TRBD2 (5 bases each). The germline V and J ends were trimmed by 5 bases and 9 bases, with 20 bases remaining between them. This CDR3 region has 14 residues. Looked up from germline, CDR1 is SQVTM and CDR2 is ANQGSEA. CDR3 sequence reads: CSVLGDAGEAEQFF. In nucleotides, the CDR3 is TGCAGCGTTCTTGGGGACGCTGGGGAAGCTGAGCAGTTCTTC.

This chain links TRBV5-1 with TRBJ2-7, with 8 bases that match TRBD1. Germline V gives CDR1 SGHRS, CDR2 YFSETQ. V gave up 4 bases and J gave up 3 bases; unmatched junction bases: 6. The CDR3 length is 14 residues. The CDR3 DNA is TGCGCCAGCAGCCCCAGGACAGGGAACTACGAGCAGTACTTC. This codes for CASSPRTGNYEQYF.

In this sample, this clonotype turned up a few times. The chain employs TRBV28 and TRBJ2-1; 7 bases map to TRBD1. The CDR3 spans 15 residues. V dropped 6 bases and J dropped 8; count of bases not matched to a gene: 13. Germline loops: CDR1 MDHEN, CDR2 SYDVKM. The DNA of the CDR3 is TGTGCCAGCAGCCCGGGACAGCCGACTCTAGATGAGCAGTTCTTC. It specifies CASSPGQPTLDEQFF.

At least ten counts were recorded for this clonotype. The rearrangement links TRBV20-1 to TRBJ2-3, with TRBD2 identical over 9 bases. The V gene's germline CDR1 is DFQATT and CDR2 SNEGSKA (reference sequence). The V and J ends lost 6 bases and 0 bases, in that order; junction bases with no gene match: 10. The CDR3 length is 16 residues. CDR3 DNA: TGCAGTGCCCTTGGCGGGAGGGGCTTAAGCACAGATACGCAGTATTTT. It translates to CSALGGRGLSTDTQYF.